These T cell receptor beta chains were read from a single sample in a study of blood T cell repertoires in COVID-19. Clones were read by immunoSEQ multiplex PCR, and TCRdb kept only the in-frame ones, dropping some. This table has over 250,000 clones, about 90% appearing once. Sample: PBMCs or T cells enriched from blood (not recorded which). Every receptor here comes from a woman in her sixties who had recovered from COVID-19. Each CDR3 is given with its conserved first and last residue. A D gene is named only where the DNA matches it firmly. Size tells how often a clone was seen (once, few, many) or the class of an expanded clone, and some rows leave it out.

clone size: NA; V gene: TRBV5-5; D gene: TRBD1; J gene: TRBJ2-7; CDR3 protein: CASSSPGGAEYF; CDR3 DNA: TGTGCCAGCAGCTCACCAGGGGGCGCGGAGTACTTC
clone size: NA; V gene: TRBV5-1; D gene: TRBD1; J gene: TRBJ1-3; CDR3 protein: CASSLTGQGIGNTIYF; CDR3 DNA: TGCGCCAGCAGCTTGACGGGACAGGGCATCGGAAACACCATATATTTT
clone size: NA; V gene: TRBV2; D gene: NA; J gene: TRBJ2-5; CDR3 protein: CASAGETQYF; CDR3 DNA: TGTGCCAGCGCAGGAGAGACCCAGTACTTC
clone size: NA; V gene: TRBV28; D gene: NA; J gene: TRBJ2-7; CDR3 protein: CASSTTNEQYF; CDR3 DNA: TGTGCCAGCAGTACAACCAACGAGCAGTACTTC
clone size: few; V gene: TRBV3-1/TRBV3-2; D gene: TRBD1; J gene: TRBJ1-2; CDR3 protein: CASSQGGQAIYGYTF; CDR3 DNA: TGTGCCAGCAGCCAAGGGGGACAGGCAATCTATGGCTACACCTTC
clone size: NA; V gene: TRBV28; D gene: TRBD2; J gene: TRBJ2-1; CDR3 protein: CASSLGGLAGGKNEQFF; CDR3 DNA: TGTGCCAGCAGTTTAGGGGGCTTAGCGGGAGGTAAGAATGAGCAGTTCTTC
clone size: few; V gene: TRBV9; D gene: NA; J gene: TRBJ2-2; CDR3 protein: CASSGTATGELFF; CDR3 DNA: TGTGCCAGCAGCGGGACAGCCACCGGGGAGCTGTTTTTT
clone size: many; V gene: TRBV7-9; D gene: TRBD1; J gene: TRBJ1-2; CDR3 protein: CASSLSHRGLTNYGYTF; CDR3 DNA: TGTGCCAGCAGCTTAAGTCACAGGGGGCTTACTAACTATGGCTACACCTTC
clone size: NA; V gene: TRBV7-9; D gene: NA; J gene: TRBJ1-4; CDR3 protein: CASSPKTGAFTNEKLFF; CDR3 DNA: TGTGCCAGCAGCCCCAAGACAGGTGCATTCACTAATGAAAAACTGTTTTTT
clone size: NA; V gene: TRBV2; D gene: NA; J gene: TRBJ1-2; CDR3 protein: CASSEVRSTNYGYTF; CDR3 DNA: TGTGCCAGCAGTGAAGTTCGCAGTACCAACTATGGCTACACCTTC
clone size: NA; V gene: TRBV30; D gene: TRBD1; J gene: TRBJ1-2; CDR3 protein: CACDFRGQIYYGYTF; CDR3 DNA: TGTGCTTGTGATTTCCGGGGACAGATTTATTATGGCTACACCTTC
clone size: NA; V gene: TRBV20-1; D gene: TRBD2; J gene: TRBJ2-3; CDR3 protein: CSAGLATQYF; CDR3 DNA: TGCAGTGCAGGACTAGCGACGCAGTATTTT
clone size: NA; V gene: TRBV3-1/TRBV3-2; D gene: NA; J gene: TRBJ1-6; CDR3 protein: CASSQDPGTPLHF; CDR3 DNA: TGTGCCAGCAGCCAAGATCCAGGGACACCCCTCCACTTT
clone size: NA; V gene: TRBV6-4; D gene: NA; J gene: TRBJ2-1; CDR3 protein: CASSDGIGVQFF; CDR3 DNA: TGTGCCAGCAGTGACGGGATCGGGGTGCAGTTCTTC
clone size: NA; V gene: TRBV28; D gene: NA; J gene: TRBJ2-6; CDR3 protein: CASSFGGLMPGANVLTF; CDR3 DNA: TGTGCCAGCAGTTTTGGGGGGTTAATGCCTGGGGCCAACGTCCTGACTTTC
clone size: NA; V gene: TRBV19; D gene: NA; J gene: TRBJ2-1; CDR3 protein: CASSGGHNEQFF; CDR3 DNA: TGTGCCAGTAGCGGGGGGCACAATGAGCAGTTCTTC
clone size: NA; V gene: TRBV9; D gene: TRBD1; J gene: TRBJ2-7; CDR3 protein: CASSPLDRGPSYEQYF; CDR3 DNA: TGTGCCAGCAGCCCACTCGACAGGGGGCCTTCCTACGAGCAGTACTTC
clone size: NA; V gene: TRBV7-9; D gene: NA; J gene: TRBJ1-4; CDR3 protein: CASSQDRYRATNEKLFF; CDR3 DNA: TGTGCCAGCAGCCAGGACAGATATAGAGCAACTAATGAAAAACTGTTTTTT
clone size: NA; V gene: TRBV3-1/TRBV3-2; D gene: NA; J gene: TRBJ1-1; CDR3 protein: CASSPFGGTEAFF; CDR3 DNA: TGTGCCAGCAGCCCTTTCGGGGGGACTGAAGCTTTCTTT
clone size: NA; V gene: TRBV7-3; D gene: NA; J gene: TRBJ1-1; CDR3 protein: CASSKGGAGEAFF; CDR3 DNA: TGTGCCAGCAGCAAAGGGGGGGCCGGTGAAGCTTTCTTT
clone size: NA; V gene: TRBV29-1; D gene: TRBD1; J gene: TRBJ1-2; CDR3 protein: CSVSTDRGKYYGYTF; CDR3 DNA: TGCAGCGTTTCTACCGACAGGGGGAAATACTATGGCTACACCTTC
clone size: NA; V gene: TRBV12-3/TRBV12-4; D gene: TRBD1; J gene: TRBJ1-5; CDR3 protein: CASRDRVGQPQHF; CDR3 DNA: TGTGCCAGCAGGGACAGGGTAGGGCAGCCCCAGCATTTT
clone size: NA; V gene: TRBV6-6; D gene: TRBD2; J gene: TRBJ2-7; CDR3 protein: CASSRDRGTSGIYEQYF; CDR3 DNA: TGTGCCAGCAGTCGGGACAGGGGGACTAGCGGGATCTACGAGCAGTACTTC
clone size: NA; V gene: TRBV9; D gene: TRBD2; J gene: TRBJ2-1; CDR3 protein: CASSVGLGESGRYNEQFF; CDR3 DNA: TGTGCCAGCAGCGTAGGTCTGGGGGAAAGCGGGAGGTACAATGAGCAGTTCTTC
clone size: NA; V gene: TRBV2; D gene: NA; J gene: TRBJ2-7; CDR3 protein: CASSNSAALSYEQYF; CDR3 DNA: TGTGCCAGCAGTAATTCGGCGGCCCTATCCTACGAGCAGTACTTC
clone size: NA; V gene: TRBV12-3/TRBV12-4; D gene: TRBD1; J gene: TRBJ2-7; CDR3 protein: CASRRHGQGRYF; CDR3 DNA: TGTGCCAGCAGACGACACGGACAGGGTCGATACTTC
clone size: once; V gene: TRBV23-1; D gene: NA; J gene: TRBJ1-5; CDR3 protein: CASSQRDCNSNQPQHF; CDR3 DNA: TGCGCCAGCAGTCAGAGGGACTGTAATAGCAATCAGCCCCAGCATTTT
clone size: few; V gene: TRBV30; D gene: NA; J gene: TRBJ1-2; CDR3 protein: CAWSTALGHYGYTF; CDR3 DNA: TGTGCCTGGTCTACCGCTTTGGGGCACTATGGCTACACCTTC
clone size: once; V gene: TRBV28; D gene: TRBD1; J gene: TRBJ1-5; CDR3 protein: CASSSPGQGARNQPQHF; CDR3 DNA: TGTGCCAGCAGCTCGCCGGGACAGGGGGCGCGCAATCAGCCCCAGCATTTT
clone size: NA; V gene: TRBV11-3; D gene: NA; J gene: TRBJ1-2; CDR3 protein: CASSLGQFYGYTF; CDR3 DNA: TGTGCCAGCAGCTTAGGGCAGTTCTATGGCTACACCTTC
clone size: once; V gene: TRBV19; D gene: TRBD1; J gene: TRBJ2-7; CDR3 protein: CATRGLTGGVYYEQYF; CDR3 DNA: TGTGCCACCAGGGGATTGACAGGGGGAGTTTACTACGAGCAGTACTTC
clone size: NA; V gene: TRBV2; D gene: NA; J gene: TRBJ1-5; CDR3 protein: CASSDNTGSQPQHF; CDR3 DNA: TGTGCCAGCAGTGATAACACAGGGAGCCAGCCCCAGCATTTT
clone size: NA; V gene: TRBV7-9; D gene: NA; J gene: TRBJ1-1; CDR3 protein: CASSFRSNTEAFF; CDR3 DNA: TGTGCCAGCAGCTTCCGCAGTAACACTGAAGCTTTCTTT
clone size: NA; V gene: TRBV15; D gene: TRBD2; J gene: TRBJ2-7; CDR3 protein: CATSLERDSEQYF; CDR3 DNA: TGTGCCACCAGCCTCGAGCGGGACTCCGAGCAGTACTTC
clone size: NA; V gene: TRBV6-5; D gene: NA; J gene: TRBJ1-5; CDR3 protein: CASSYSFRGNQPQHF; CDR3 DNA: TGTGCCAGCAGTTACTCTTTCAGGGGTAATCAGCCCCAGCATTTT
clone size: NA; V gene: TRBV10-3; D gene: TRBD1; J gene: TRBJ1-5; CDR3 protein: CAISSSDRGNQPQHF; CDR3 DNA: TGTGCCATCAGCTCCTCGGACAGGGGCAATCAGCCCCAGCATTTT
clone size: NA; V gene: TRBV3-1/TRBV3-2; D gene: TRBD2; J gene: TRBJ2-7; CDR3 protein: CASSRKGLAGVLEQYF; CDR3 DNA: TGTGCCAGCAGCCGAAAGGGGCTAGCGGGAGTTTTGGAGCAGTACTTC